The rows below give T cell receptor beta chains drawn from one sample of a study of CD8 T cells in Susac syndrome. TCRdb recomputed calls from the immunoSEQ multiplex PCR reads with MiXCR, one row per CDR3 protein. The table has some 160,000 distinct CDR3 sequences, 90% to 95% seen once. The specimen sequenced was CD4+ T cells from PBMCs. These TCRs come from a human donor in good health. The CDR3 runs from the conserved cysteine through the conserved F or W. Each record gives: CDR3 protein, V gene, J gene.

CDR3 protein: CASSFTLIINNEQFF
V gene: TRBV11-2
J gene: TRBJ2-1

CDR3 protein: CASSATGTGENIQYF
V gene: TRBV9
J gene: TRBJ2-4

CDR3 protein: CATAGTGAREQYF
V gene: TRBV19
J gene: TRBJ2-7

CDR3 protein: CASSTTSGTYNEQFF
V gene: TRBV5-1
J gene: TRBJ2-1

CDR3 protein: CASSPQSDTQYF
V gene: TRBV18
J gene: TRBJ2-3

CDR3 protein: CSATGAGSYEQYF
V gene: TRBV20-1
J gene: TRBJ2-7

CDR3 protein: CSASGHTSYEQYF
V gene: TRBV20-1
J gene: TRBJ2-7

CDR3 protein: CASSWGAETQYF
V gene: TRBV5-6
J gene: TRBJ2-5

CDR3 protein: CASSQAPLAVRAGGEQYF
V gene: TRBV4-3
J gene: TRBJ2-7

CDR3 protein: CASSPLNSGGARQFF
V gene: TRBV7-2
J gene: TRBJ2-1

CDR3 protein: CSARDQRVVNTEAFF
V gene: TRBV20-1
J gene: TRBJ1-1

CDR3 protein: CASSFDRTYQPQHF
V gene: TRBV27
J gene: TRBJ1-5

CDR3 protein: CASSYSRSGDTEAFF
V gene: TRBV6-5
J gene: TRBJ1-1

CDR3 protein: CASRVTEVNEKLFF
V gene: TRBV7-2
J gene: TRBJ1-4

CDR3 protein: CASSLGPAGGRADTQYF
V gene: TRBV5-1
J gene: TRBJ2-3

CDR3 protein: CASSLTALPNTGELFF
V gene: TRBV7-2
J gene: TRBJ2-2

CDR3 protein: CASPPMRQASDTQYF
V gene: TRBV18
J gene: TRBJ2-3

CDR3 protein: CASSLGQALYGYTF
V gene: TRBV28
J gene: TRBJ1-2

CDR3 protein: CASSLEAGPNQPQHF
V gene: TRBV7-9
J gene: TRBJ1-5

CDR3 protein: CASSLVVQGPAF
V gene: TRBV7-2
J gene: TRBJ2-6

CDR3 protein: CASSVATRVHEQYF
V gene: TRBV9
J gene: TRBJ2-7

CDR3 protein: CASSSTNNQPQHF
V gene: TRBV28
J gene: TRBJ1-5

CDR3 protein: CSVRDGEKLFF
V gene: TRBV29-1
J gene: TRBJ1-4

CDR3 protein: CASSGLAGATGTDTQYF
V gene: TRBV2
J gene: TRBJ2-3

CDR3 protein: CASSGRDRARTGELFF
V gene: TRBV5-6
J gene: TRBJ2-2

CDR3 protein: CASSQPNRGRVTGELFF
V gene: TRBV3-1
J gene: TRBJ2-2

CDR3 protein: CASSLRGGLEEETQYF
V gene: TRBV7-3
J gene: TRBJ2-5

CDR3 protein: CAWSEGTNGAEEQYF
V gene: TRBV30
J gene: TRBJ2-7

CDR3 protein: CASSPYNRPSYNEQFF
V gene: TRBV4-1
J gene: TRBJ2-1

CDR3 protein: CASSIDRGRDGYTF
V gene: TRBV19
J gene: TRBJ1-2

CDR3 protein: CASSFSQGSTGELFF
V gene: TRBV5-1
J gene: TRBJ2-2

CDR3 protein: CASSFPPSSGETQYF
V gene: TRBV5-6
J gene: TRBJ2-5

CDR3 protein: CASSQDPRAEQYF
V gene: TRBV4-3
J gene: TRBJ2-7

CDR3 protein: CSARGQGGDNSPLHF
V gene: TRBV20-1
J gene: TRBJ1-6

CDR3 protein: CSARLTSYEQYF
V gene: TRBV20-1
J gene: TRBJ2-7